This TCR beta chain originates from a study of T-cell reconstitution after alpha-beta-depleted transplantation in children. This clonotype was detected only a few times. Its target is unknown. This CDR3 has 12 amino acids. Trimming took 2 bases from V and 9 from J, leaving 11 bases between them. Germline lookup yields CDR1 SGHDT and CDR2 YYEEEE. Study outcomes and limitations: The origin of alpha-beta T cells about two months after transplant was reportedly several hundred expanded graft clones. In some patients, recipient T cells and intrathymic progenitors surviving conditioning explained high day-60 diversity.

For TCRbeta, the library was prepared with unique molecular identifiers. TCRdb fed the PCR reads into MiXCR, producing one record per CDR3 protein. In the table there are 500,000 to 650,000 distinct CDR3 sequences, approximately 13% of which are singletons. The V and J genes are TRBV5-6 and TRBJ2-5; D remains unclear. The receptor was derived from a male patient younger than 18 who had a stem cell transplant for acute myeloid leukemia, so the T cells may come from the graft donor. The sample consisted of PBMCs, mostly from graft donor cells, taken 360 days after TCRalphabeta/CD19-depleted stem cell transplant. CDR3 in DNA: TGTGCCAGCAGCTTAGGGTCGAGGCCCCAGTACTTC. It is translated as CASSLGSRPQYF.